Sequencing of this T cell receptor (beta chain) was carried out in a study of T cells after yellow fever vaccination. The overall study: The authors prepared low-cell-number fractions using SMART-Seq v4 Ultra Low Input.

Germline values: CDR1 ENHRY, CDR2 SYGVKD. V lost 2 bases, J lost 0 bases, and 11 bases lay in between. This CDR3 has 15 residues. Study outcomes and limitations: Post-booster repertoires contained most primary-vaccination clones again (about 96% CD4, approximately 86% CD8). FACS-sorted repertoires could harbor abundant contaminating bulk-population clonotypes.

In its sample, this clonotype was seen a few times. Its cognate antigen is unknown. Making TCR cDNA involved 5'RACE template switching, which added UMIs and a universal primer site. TCRdb re-called the 5' RACE reads through MiXCR, storing one row per CDR3 protein. The sample yields around 140,000 distinct CDR3 sequences, less than 8.5% seen once. This clonotype was sampled from a man in his thirties or forties who received the YFV17D yellow fever vaccine. The specimen comprised CD4+ T cells sorted from PBMCs, sampled 10 days after the yellow fever booster vaccination. The chain has TRBV10-3 and TRBJ2-7; no clear D. Here the CDR3 DNA reads TGTGCCATCAGTGAGACCACGGGCATCTCCTACGAGCAGTACTTC. Translation: CAISETTGISYEQYF.